This T cell receptor beta chain originates from a study of cytomegalovirus exposure and HLA in healthy donors. Study-wide context: According to later analysis, the same platform produced the 90 to 150 validation and about 700 first-cohort repertoires.

The germline V gene has CDR1 LGHNA and CDR2 YSLEER. J was trimmed by 3 bases and V by 0 bases; bases with no gene match: 7. This CDR3 has 16 residues. Findings of the study overall: Reported performance of the classifier showed diagnosis of cytomegalovirus status with high specificity and sensitivity. CMV antigen specificity was confirmed in vitro for three CMV-associated chains. Cytomegalovirus association was listed for approximately 150 TCR beta chains.

The data were produced by immunoSEQ multiplex PCR, yet TCRdb's version contains in-frame clones alone and is incomplete. The sample yields 150,000 to 200,000 clones, roughly 84% seen once. This clone was found a few times. The antigen is undetermined. The sample comprised PBMCs. This sequence joins TRBV4-3 and TRBJ1-1; 7 bases agree with TRBD1. The TCR comes from a woman under 30 in good health and CMV-seropositive. The CDR3, as DNA: TGCGCCAGCAGCCAAGATTCAGGCAGGGGGGACACTGAAGCTTTCTTT. Encoded protein: CASSQDSGRGDTEAFF.